This TCR beta chain was identified during a study of blood T cell repertoires in COVID-19. This clone was seen once. The repertoire was sequenced with immunoSEQ multiplex PCR; TCRdb's copy has only in-frame clones and lacks some. The profile shows fewer than 200,000 clones, 75% to 85% of them singletons. Germline loops: CDR1 SGDLS, CDR2 YYNGEE. CDR3 size: 14 residues. With 0 bases removed from V and 1 base from J, the gap between germline ends came to 7 bases. V usage is TRBV9 and J usage is TRBJ1-1; no firm D call. Sequencing was done on a sample of peripheral blood. The sequence came from an older woman with COVID-19, enrolled during active disease. CDR3 nucleotide sequence: TGTGCCAGCAGCGTAGGTCCTAAGAACACTGAAGCTTTCTTT. It translates to CASSVGPKNTEAFF.